This is a list of T cell receptor beta chains from one sample in a study of tumor and adjacent non-tumor tissue in lung cancer. TCRdb analysed the multiplex PCR reads with MiXCR anew, one entry per CDR3 protein. The sample records roughly 120,000 distinct CDR3 sequences, over 75% being singletons. Sequencing input: lung tumor tissue. These receptors were collected from a man aged 65 to 79 with non-small cell lung cancer. Both conserved end residues are part of each CDR3. D genes are given only for firm matches. Clone size is not always given. Where it is, it says once, few, many or a class for expanded clones.

cdr3_nt: TGTGCCAACATTTTCTCCAGCGGGAGAGGAACAGATACGCAATATTTT
cdr3_aa: CANIFSSGRGTDTQYF
clone_size: few
v_call: TRBV28
d_call: TRBD2
j_call: TRBJ2-3

cdr3_nt: TGCAGTGCTAGAGATCTTAGTCGGTACACTGAAACTTTCTTT
cdr3_aa: CSARDLSRYTETFF
clone_size: once
v_call: TRBV20-1
d_call: .
j_call: TRBJ1-1

cdr3_nt: TGTGCCAGCAAAATGGCGCACACCGGTGAGCTGTTGTTT
cdr3_aa: CASKMAHTGELLF
clone_size: .
v_call: TRBV11-2
d_call: .
j_call: TRBJ2-2

cdr3_nt: TGTGCCAGCACTCACTGGGCCTTACAAGGACGGGGGGTAATCGAGCCCCAGCATTTC
cdr3_aa: CASTHWALQGRGVIEPQHF
clone_size: .
v_call: TRBV6-8
d_call: .
j_call: TRBJ1-5

cdr3_nt: TGTGCCAGCTGTTACTCCTGGGTAAGCACTGAAGCTTTCTTT
cdr3_aa: CASCYSWVSTEAFF
clone_size: .
v_call: TRBV6-5
d_call: .
j_call: TRBJ1-1

cdr3_nt: TGCGCCAGCAGTGATTCGAAAGATACCGCAGATACGCAGTATTTT
cdr3_aa: CASSDSKDTADTQYF
clone_size: once
v_call: TRBV10-1
d_call: .
j_call: TRBJ2-3

cdr3_nt: TGTGCCAGCGAACAGACTATAAGCACCGGGGAGCTGTTTTTT
cdr3_aa: CASEQTISTGELFF
clone_size: few
v_call: TRBV11-2
d_call: .
j_call: TRBJ2-2

cdr3_nt: TGTGCCAGCAGCTCGCAATTCGGAGTAGCGGGTCTTGAGACCGAGTACTTC
cdr3_aa: CASSSQFGVAGLETEYF
clone_size: .
v_call: TRBV7-8
d_call: TRBD2
j_call: TRBJ2-5

cdr3_nt: TGCAGCGTTGAAGAAGGGGGAGAGACCCAGTACTTC
cdr3_aa: CSVEEGGETQYF
clone_size: medium-sized
v_call: TRBV29-1
d_call: .
j_call: TRBJ2-5

cdr3_nt: TGTGCCAGTAGTTTTAGGGACGGACAAGAGACTCAGTACTTC
cdr3_aa: CASSFRDGQETQYF
clone_size: .
v_call: TRBV12-3/TRBV12-4
d_call: .
j_call: TRBJ2-5

cdr3_nt: TGCGCCAGCAGCCAAGAGGCATGCGGGGGTGAAGGAAACATTCGGTACTTC
cdr3_aa: CASSQEACGGEGNIRYF
clone_size: .
v_call: TRBV4-1
d_call: TRBD2
j_call: TRBJ2-4

cdr3_nt: TGCGCCACTCGAAAGATCACTGAAGCTTTCTTT
cdr3_aa: CATRKITEAFF
clone_size: .
v_call: TRBV6-5
d_call: .
j_call: TRBJ1-1

cdr3_nt: TGCAGTGCTCTTAGGTTGGGATATGAAAAACTGTTTTTT
cdr3_aa: CSALRLGYEKLFF
clone_size: .
v_call: TRBV20-1
d_call: .
j_call: TRBJ1-4

cdr3_nt: TGTGCCAACAGCAAAAACCAGGGGGGCCGAGAGACCCATTACTTC
cdr3_aa: CANSKNQGGRETHYF
clone_size: .
v_call: TRBV6-5
d_call: .
j_call: TRBJ2-5

cdr3_nt: TGTCCCAGCAACTTGGATGGCACTGTTGGGACCCAGTACTTC
cdr3_aa: CPSNLDGTVGTQYF
clone_size: .
v_call: TRBV5-4
d_call: .
j_call: TRBJ2-5

cdr3_nt: TGTGCCAGCAGCCCGTGGACTAGCAGGTTAAATGAGCAGTTCTTC
cdr3_aa: CASSPWTSRLNEQFF
clone_size: .
v_call: TRBV7-2
d_call: TRBD2
j_call: TRBJ2-1

cdr3_nt: TGTGCCAGCTGTGCAACGACAAGGAATGAGCAGTTCTTC
cdr3_aa: CASCATTRNEQFF
clone_size: .
v_call: TRBV12-3/TRBV12-4
d_call: .
j_call: TRBJ2-1

cdr3_nt: TGTGCCAACAGTCAGGGGTTTGACGCAAACACCATATATTTT
cdr3_aa: CANSQGFDANTIYF
clone_size: .
v_call: TRBV12-3/TRBV12-4
d_call: .
j_call: TRBJ1-3

cdr3_nt: TGTGCCAGCAGCTTAGCATTAGGAGGGGCGAACACCGGGGAGCTGTTTTTT
cdr3_aa: CASSLALGGANTGELFF
clone_size: many
v_call: TRBV11-2
d_call: .
j_call: TRBJ2-2

cdr3_nt: TGTGCAGGCAATTTAGGGACATCCGATAAACCTTTCTTT
cdr3_aa: CAGNLGTSDKPFF
clone_size: .
v_call: TRBV11-2
d_call: .
j_call: TRBJ1-1

cdr3_nt: TGTGCTAGCAGTTACGTCGGCCGGAGAAGGGACAATGAGCAGTTCTTC
cdr3_aa: CASSYVGRRRDNEQFF
clone_size: .
v_call: TRBV6-5
d_call: .
j_call: TRBJ2-1

cdr3_nt: TGTGCCAGCAGCCTACGGACTAACGGGAGTTACAATGGGCAGTTCTTC
cdr3_aa: CASSLRTNGSYNGQFF
clone_size: .
v_call: TRBV11-2
d_call: .
j_call: TRBJ2-1

cdr3_nt: TGTGCCAGCAGTTCGGAATTGACATTTAGCACCGGGGAGCTGTTTTTT
cdr3_aa: CASSSELTFSTGELFF
clone_size: many
v_call: TRBV6-2/TRBV6-3
d_call: .
j_call: TRBJ2-2

cdr3_nt: TGTGCCAGCAGTGACTCGGCACGCGACGAGCAGTACTTT
cdr3_aa: CASSDSARDEQYF
clone_size: .
v_call: TRBV24-1
d_call: .
j_call: TRBJ2-7

cdr3_nt: TGTCCCAGCAGCTACATAGAAGAGACCCAGAACTTC
cdr3_aa: CPSSYIEETQNF
clone_size: .
v_call: TRBV5-6
d_call: .
j_call: TRBJ2-5

cdr3_nt: TGTGCCAGCAGTTTATTGACTGGGTTTGAATATGGCTACACCTTC
cdr3_aa: CASSLLTGFEYGYTF
clone_size: .
v_call: TRBV12-3/TRBV12-4
d_call: .
j_call: TRBJ1-2

cdr3_nt: TGTGGCATTAAAAGCGGGACCTCCACCGGGGACCTGTTTTTT
cdr3_aa: CGIKSGTSTGDLFF
clone_size: .
v_call: TRBV10-3
d_call: TRBD2
j_call: TRBJ2-2

cdr3_nt: TGTGCCAACAGCACTCCCTACAATGAGCAGTTCTTC
cdr3_aa: CANSTPYNEQFF
clone_size: .
v_call: TRBV5-5
d_call: .
j_call: TRBJ2-1

cdr3_nt: TGCAGTGCTAGGACAGGGAACCCACCCCTCCACTTT
cdr3_aa: CSARTGNPPLHF
clone_size: .
v_call: TRBV20-1
d_call: TRBD1
j_call: TRBJ1-6

cdr3_nt: TGTGCCAGCAGCTTCGTCACTTGCTATGGCTACACCTTC
cdr3_aa: CASSFVTCYGYTF
clone_size: .
v_call: TRBV5-4
d_call: .
j_call: TRBJ1-2

cdr3_nt: TGTGCTAGCAGCTGGATGTTAACGGGGGTGACCGAGCAGTACTTC
cdr3_aa: CASSWMLTGVTEQYF
clone_size: .
v_call: TRBV7-8
d_call: .
j_call: TRBJ2-7

cdr3_nt: TGTGCCATCACCATAAGGGGGGGCACCGGGTCCAATGGGCAGTTCTTC
cdr3_aa: CAITIRGGTGSNGQFF
clone_size: .
v_call: TRBV6-1
d_call: .
j_call: TRBJ2-1

cdr3_nt: TGTTCCAGCATTCCGAGACTAGGCAATACCAATGAGCAGTTCTTC
cdr3_aa: CSSIPRLGNTNEQFF
clone_size: .
v_call: TRBV6-2/TRBV6-3
d_call: .
j_call: TRBJ2-1

cdr3_nt: TGTACCAGCAGTTTTAGCGGAAGACTCTACAATGAACAGTTCTTC
cdr3_aa: CTSSFSGRLYNEQFF
clone_size: .
v_call: TRBV28
d_call: .
j_call: TRBJ2-1

cdr3_nt: TGCGCCAGCAGCCAGATACGCAGGCGGGGGAGCGAAAAACTGTTTTTT
cdr3_aa: CASSQIRRRGSEKLFF
clone_size: .
v_call: TRBV4-1
d_call: .
j_call: TRBJ1-4

cdr3_nt: TGTGCCAGCAACAGAGGCGGCTACAGTGAGCAGTTATTC
cdr3_aa: CASNRGGYSEQLF
clone_size: .
v_call: TRBV6-2/TRBV6-3
d_call: .
j_call: TRBJ2-1

cdr3_nt: TGTGCCAGCAGTGACACCAGCGGGATAGGCTTTTTGACCTTC
cdr3_aa: CASSDTSGIGFLTF
clone_size: .
v_call: TRBV6-4
d_call: .
j_call: TRBJ1-2

cdr3_nt: TGTGCCAGTAACACGTGGACGCCACCCGGGGAGTTGTTTTTT
cdr3_aa: CASNTWTPPGELFF
clone_size: .
v_call: TRBV6-2/TRBV6-3
d_call: .
j_call: TRBJ2-2

cdr3_nt: TGTGCAAGTAGCCAAAGCGGAGCGCTAGCAGATACGCAGTATTTT
cdr3_aa: CASSQSGALADTQYF
clone_size: .
v_call: TRBV13
d_call: .
j_call: TRBJ2-3

cdr3_nt: TGTGCCATCACTGCAGGGGACGCAGATACGCGGTATTTT
cdr3_aa: CAITAGDADTRYF
clone_size: .
v_call: TRBV10-3
d_call: .
j_call: TRBJ2-3

cdr3_nt: TGTGCCGTCGGAGGGAGACTAGCAGGTTATTACGATCAGTACTTC
cdr3_aa: CAVGGRLAGYYDQYF
clone_size: .
v_call: TRBV6-5
d_call: TRBD2
j_call: TRBJ2-7

cdr3_nt: TGCAGCCCAGGACAGGCGGGAGATACGCAGTATTTT
cdr3_aa: CSPGQAGDTQYF
clone_size: many
v_call: TRBV29-1
d_call: TRBD1
j_call: TRBJ2-3

cdr3_nt: TGTGCCAGCGGTTTATTAACAGGGTTTGGCTATGGCTACACATTC
cdr3_aa: CASGLLTGFGYGYTF
clone_size: .
v_call: TRBV12-3/TRBV12-4
d_call: .
j_call: TRBJ1-2

cdr3_nt: TGCAGTGTTGAATGGAGGAATGAGCAGTTCTTC
cdr3_aa: CSVEWRNEQFF
clone_size: .
v_call: TRBV29-1
d_call: .
j_call: TRBJ2-1

cdr3_nt: TGCACTGCCCGACTAGCGGGACAAGGGTACGATGAGCAGTTCTTC
cdr3_aa: CTARLAGQGYDEQFF
clone_size: .
v_call: TRBV20-1
d_call: TRBD2
j_call: TRBJ2-1

cdr3_nt: TGTGCCTGCAGTACGAGACAGGGGGCGAACACTAAAGCTTTCTTT
cdr3_aa: CACSTRQGANTKAFF
clone_size: .
v_call: TRBV6-2/TRBV6-3
d_call: TRBD1
j_call: TRBJ1-1

cdr3_nt: TGTGCCAGCAATCCAAGACTAGCGGGAGGATCAGAACAAGAGACCCAGTACTTC
cdr3_aa: CASNPRLAGGSEQETQYF
clone_size: .
v_call: TRBV12-3/TRBV12-4
d_call: TRBD2
j_call: TRBJ2-5

cdr3_nt: TGTACCAGCAGCCAGGGCTATGAGCAGTTCTTC
cdr3_aa: CTSSQGYEQFF
clone_size: once
v_call: TRBV11-2
d_call: .
j_call: TRBJ2-1

cdr3_nt: TGTGCTAATGATTTGAGTCTAGCGGGAGACACAGATACGCAGTATTTT
cdr3_aa: CANDLSLAGDTDTQYF
clone_size: once
v_call: TRBV12-5
d_call: TRBD2
j_call: TRBJ2-3

cdr3_nt: TGCACCAGCAGCCAAGAAGTCCTCCTAGCGGGAGTGGGCGGGGAACTGTTTTTT
cdr3_aa: CTSSQEVLLAGVGGELFF
clone_size: .
v_call: TRBV4-3
d_call: TRBD2
j_call: TRBJ2-2

cdr3_nt: TGTGTCAGCTCCCAATGGGGACAGGGTTGTTCTGAAGCTTTCTTT
cdr3_aa: CVSSQWGQGCSEAFF
clone_size: .
v_call: TRBV6-1
d_call: TRBD1
j_call: TRBJ1-1

cdr3_nt: TGTGCCACCAGTGATACCCCGGAGGAACCAGGGAGGGCTAATGAAAAACTGTTTTTT
cdr3_aa: CATSDTPEEPGRANEKLFF
clone_size: .
v_call: TRBV24-1
d_call: .
j_call: TRBJ1-4

cdr3_nt: TGTGCCAGCAGTCCACCCTACTCCGATGAGCAGTTCTTC
cdr3_aa: CASSPPYSDEQFF
clone_size: many
v_call: TRBV7-8
d_call: .
j_call: TRBJ2-1

cdr3_nt: TGTAGCGCTTCTGACAGGTCCTACTGCGAGCATTACTTC
cdr3_aa: CSASDRSYCEHYF
clone_size: .
v_call: TRBV29-1
d_call: .
j_call: TRBJ2-7

cdr3_nt: TGCGCCAGCAGCCAACTATCTCTAGCCCTGAACACTGAAGCTTTCTTT
cdr3_aa: CASSQLSLALNTEAFF
clone_size: .
v_call: TRBV4-1
d_call: .
j_call: TRBJ1-1

cdr3_nt: TGTGCCAGCAGCGGAGCCGGGACTATCGGGGGAGCGAAGCAGTTCTTC
cdr3_aa: CASSGAGTIGGAKQFF
clone_size: .
v_call: TRBV5-4
d_call: TRBD2
j_call: TRBJ2-1

cdr3_nt: TGTGCTAGTGGTTCCGGCGGAGCTACCTATGGGCAGTACTTC
cdr3_aa: CASGSGGATYGQYF
clone_size: .
v_call: TRBV12-5
d_call: .
j_call: TRBJ2-7

cdr3_nt: TGTGCCAGCACTATAGACAGGGAGGGTGGCTACGCATTC
cdr3_aa: CASTIDREGGYAF
clone_size: .
v_call: TRBV6-5
d_call: TRBD1
j_call: TRBJ1-2